A single sample gave rise to the 15 T cell receptor beta chains below, sequenced in a study of CD8 T cells in Susac syndrome. RNA amounts of roughly 0.45 to 1 ug underwent reverse transcription with random hexamers. Via MiXCR, TCRdb re-called the immunoSEQ multiplex PCR reads, giving one row per CDR3 protein. The sample includes over 300,000 distinct CDR3 sequences, roughly nine tenths seen only once; the top ten take over 0.05%. Sequencing input: CD4+ T cells from PBMCs. These receptors were collected from a human donor with multiple sclerosis.

The CDR3 coding sequence is TGTGCCAGCACCCGGAGGCTAGCGGGCGGCACAGATACGCAGTATTTT. It is translated as CASTRRLAGGTDTQYF. The chain combines TRBV5-8 with TRBJ2-3; 8 bases agree with TRBD2. J lost 1 base, V lost 6 bases, and 10 bases had no gene match. Germline V CDR1 and CDR2: SGHTS, YDEGEE. This CDR3 region has 16 residues.

The chain has TRBV19 and TRBJ2-3, with D possibly being TRBD2 (5 bases). Trimming removed 7 bases at V and 0 bases at J, with 11 bases between. This CDR3 region has 14 residues. Germline V gene lookup returns CDR1 LNHDA and CDR2 SQIVND (reference sequence). DNA for the CDR3: TGTGCCAGTACTAGCCAGGTTAGCACAGATACGCAGTATTTT. Its translation is CASTSQVSTDTQYF.

The chain uses TRBV11-1 and TRBJ2-7; either TRBD1 or TRBD2 may supply D (5 bases each). The germline gives CDR1 SGHAT, CDR2 FQDESV (reference sequence). V lost 5 bases, J lost 0 bases, and 11 bases lay in between. This CDR3 spans 14 amino acids. CDR3 amino acids: CASSPGPASYEQYF. The CDR3 DNA sequence: TGTGCCAGCAGCCCGGGACCGGCCTCCTACGAGCAGTACTTC.

CDR3: CASSVGVNTGELFF. In DNA, the CDR3 is TGTGCCAGCAGTGTGGGAGTGAACACCGGGGAGCTGTTTTTT. The chain joins TRBV6-1 to TRBJ2-2; maybe TRBD2 (5 bases). Germline loops: CDR1 MNHNS, CDR2 SASEGT. V was clipped by 4 bases and J by 1 base, with 7 bases between them. The CDR3 totals 14 residues.

This chain uses TRBV7-2 with TRBJ1-4, with D uncertain. Looked up from germline, CDR1 is SGHTA and CDR2 is FQGNSA. V was cut by 1 base and J by 2 bases, with 8 bases left in between. This CDR3 spans 15 amino acids. The CDR3 DNA sequence: TGTGCCAGCAGCTTAGACTTGGCTACTAATGAAAAACTGTTTTTT. It is translated as CASSLDLATNEKLFF.

This clonotype turned up a few times. This chain links TRBV5-1 with TRBJ2-1, with no clear D. Looked up from germline, CDR1 is SGHRS and CDR2 is YFSETQ. This CDR3 spans 15 amino acids. The germline V and J ends were trimmed by 6 bases and 5 bases, with 18 bases remaining between them. CDR3 DNA: TGCGCCAGCAATCTTGAGACCACGAGGCACAATGAGCAGTTCTTC. Translating gives CASNLETTRHNEQFF.

The rearrangement links TRBV6-1 to TRBJ1-2, with TRBD1 identical over 7 bases. The germline V gene encodes CDR1 MNHNS and CDR2 SASEGT. This CDR3 has 15 amino acids. After removal of 4 bases from V and 4 bases from J, the junction contained 9 bases not matched to a gene. The CDR3 DNA reads as TGTGCCAGCAGTGTACCGGGACAGACTTCCTATGGCTACACCTTC. Its translation is CASSVPGQTSYGYTF.

The gene calls are TRBV3-1 and TRBJ1-6, with D hard to call. The CDR3 runs to 18 residues. Germline V lookup: CDR1 LGHDT, CDR2 YNNKEL (reference sequence). The V gene lost 5 bases and the J gene lost 6 bases, with 23 bases spanning the gap. The CDR3 is CASSASTSLEGRNSPLHF. The DNA for the CDR3 is TGTGCCAGCAGCGCCTCGACTTCACTGGAAGGGCGTAATTCACCCCTCCACTTT.

The chain uses TRBV5-8 and TRBJ2-3; TRBD1 aligns across 8 bases. This CDR3 spans 15 amino acids. CDR1 and CDR2 from the germline V gene are SGHTS and YDEGEE. With V trimmed by 1 base and J by 4 bases, 5 bases remained unmatched. CDR3 in amino acids: CASSLSGTGSDTQYF. The DNA for the CDR3 is TGTGCCAGCAGCTTGAGTGGGACAGGCTCAGATACGCAGTATTTT.

This chain joins TRBV13 and TRBJ1-1; 7 positions match TRBD1. The CDR3 is 12 residues long. Germline CDR1 reads PRHDT; CDR2 reads FYEKMQ (reference sequence). The trim removed 1 base at V and 7 bases at J, leaving 0 bases unmatched. The CDR3 region is CASSLAGGEAFF. CDR3 bases: TGTGCCAGCAGCTTAGCAGGGGGTGAAGCTTTCTTT. The full variable domain, completed using reference TRBV13 and TRBJ1-1, is AAGVIQSPRHLIKEKRETATLKCYPIPRHDTVYWYQQGPGQDPQFLISFYEKMQSDKGSIPDRFSAQQFSDYHSELNMSSLELGDSALYFCASSLAGGEAFFGQGTRLTVV.

The chain uses TRBV4-1 and TRBJ2-5; possibly TRBD2 for D (6 bases). Germline CDR1 is MGHRA and CDR2 is YSYEKL. This CDR3 has 17 amino acids. Trimming removed 0 bases at V and 5 bases at J, with 19 bases between. In DNA, the CDR3 is TGCGCCAGCAGCCAAGAACCCCCCCCGGGAGTGGGGGAGACCCAGTACTTC. This sequence encodes CASSQEPPPGVGETQYF.

CDR3 amino acids: CSARDGTGGLETQYF. The CDR3, as DNA: TGCAGTGCTAGAGATGGGACAGGAGGCCTCGAGACCCAGTACTTC. The chain links TRBV20-1 to TRBJ2-5; the match to TRBD1 covers 8 bases. The CDR3 is made up of 15 amino acids. Germline V gene lookup returns CDR1 DFQATT and CDR2 SNEGSKA (reference sequence). Trimming at V came to 0 bases and at J to 5 bases, leaving 8 bases not matched to a gene.

V and J are TRBV30 and TRBJ2-3; D call uncertain. V was shortened by 3 bases and J by 4 bases, with 23 bases between the two germline ends. The CDR3 runs 17 residues. Per the germline V gene, CDR1 is GTSNPN and CDR2 is SVGIG (reference sequence). Here the CDR3 reads CAWSANTDTYSADTQYF. In DNA, the CDR3 is TGTGCCTGGAGCGCCAACACCGACACCTACAGCGCAGATACGCAGTATTTT.

The table lists this clonotype with a count of one. V usage is TRBV15 and J usage is TRBJ2-3, with 7 bases lining up with TRBD2. J was trimmed by 3 bases and V by 1 base; bases with no gene match: 7. From germline, CDR1 is LNHNV and CDR2 YYDKDF (reference sequence). The CDR3 extends over 16 amino acids. This CDR3 reads CATSRAAGERTDTQYF. DNA of the CDR3: TGTGCCACCAGCAGAGCGGCGGGGGAGCGTACAGATACGCAGTATTTT.

The J gene is TRBJ2-7, the V gene TRBV5-6; D may be TRBD1 (6 bases). The germline V gene has CDR1 SGHDT and CDR2 YYEEEE. Trimming pared 3 bases from V and 1 base from J, leaving 11 bases between. This CDR3 has 14 amino acids. DNA for the CDR3: TGTGCCAGCAGCTCCCTTGACAGGTCCTACGAGCAGTACTTC. This gives the protein CASSSLDRSYEQYF.